The entry that follows covers one T cell receptor (beta chain) sequence. Measured with immunoSEQ multiplex PCR; TCRdb has only the in-frame clones, and not every one. The table has about 170,000 clones, approximately 84% seen once; the top ten hold roughly a tenth. The data derive from a study of blood T cell repertoires in COVID-19. The V end lost 1 base, the J end lost 7 bases, and 14 bases lay between the germline ends. There are 15 residues in the CDR3. In germline, CDR1 is MDHEN, CDR2 SYDVKM. This chain uses TRBV28 with TRBJ1-5, with D possibly matching TRBD1 (6 bases). The sample taken for sequencing was peripheral blood. This receptor was identified in a man in his 70s with active or convalescent COVID-19. The CDR3 DNA is TGTGCCAGCAGTTTATTTTTAGGGGGATGGCAGCCCCAGCATTTT. Residues: CASSLFLGGWQPQHF.